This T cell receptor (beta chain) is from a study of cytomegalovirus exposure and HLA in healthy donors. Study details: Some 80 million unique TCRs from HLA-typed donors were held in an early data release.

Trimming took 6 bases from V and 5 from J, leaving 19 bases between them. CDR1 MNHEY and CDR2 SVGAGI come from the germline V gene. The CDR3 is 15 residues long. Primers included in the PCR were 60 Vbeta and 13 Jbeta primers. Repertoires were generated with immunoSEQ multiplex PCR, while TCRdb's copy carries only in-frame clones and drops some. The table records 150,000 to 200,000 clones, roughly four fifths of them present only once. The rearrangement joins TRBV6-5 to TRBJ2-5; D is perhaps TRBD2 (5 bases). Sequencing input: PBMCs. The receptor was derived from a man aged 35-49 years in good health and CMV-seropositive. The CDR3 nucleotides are TGTGCCAGCAGCCAAGATTTCGGGGTAGGGGAGACCCAGTACTTC. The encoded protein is CASSQDFGVGETQYF.